Listed below are T cell receptor beta chains from one sample, sequenced in a study of T cells in Graves' hyperthyroidism and ophthalmopathy. TCRdb independently ran MiXCR on the multiplex PCR reads; one entry per CDR3 protein. The top ten hold about two fifths of the sample, which has a few hundred thousand distinct CDR3 sequences, 46% seen once. The sample was peripheral blood or thyroid tissue (not recorded which). Receptor source: an adult woman with Graves' disease, either hyperthyroidism or ophthalmopathy (not recorded which). Both conserved end residues are part of each CDR3. Fields, in order: CDR3 protein, CDR3 DNA, clone size, D gene, J gene, V gene. The D gene is left open where the match is weak. The size field is filled for only some rows; it gives once, few, many or a size class.

cdr3_aa: CASSFALTGGQVGYTF
cdr3_nt: TGTGCCAGCAGCTTCGCATTGACAGGGGGGCAGGTTGGCTACACCTTC
clone_size: -
d_call: TRBD1
j_call: TRBJ1-2
v_call: TRBV5-6

cdr3_aa: CAITRRGDTGELFF
cdr3_nt: TGTGCCATCACCAGGCGAGGGGACACCGGGGAGCTGTTTTTT
clone_size: few
d_call: -
j_call: TRBJ2-2
v_call: TRBV10-3

cdr3_aa: CASSQDAGQAIYEQYF
cdr3_nt: TGTGCCAGCAGCCAAGATGCGGGACAGGCGATCTACGAGCAGTACTTC
clone_size: -
d_call: TRBD1
j_call: TRBJ2-7
v_call: TRBV3-1

cdr3_aa: CASSLGPAGVYEQYF
cdr3_nt: TGTGCCAGCAGCTTAGGCCCAGCGGGAGTCTACGAGCAGTACTTC
clone_size: few
d_call: TRBD2
j_call: TRBJ2-7
v_call: TRBV7-3

cdr3_aa: CASSLDRGPGNTIYF
cdr3_nt: TGTGCCAGCAGCTTGGACAGGGGACCTGGAAACACCATATATTTT
clone_size: -
d_call: TRBD1
j_call: TRBJ1-3
v_call: TRBV5-4

cdr3_aa: CSASAEAQYF
cdr3_nt: TGCAGTGCTAGCGCAGAGGCCCAGTACTTC
clone_size: -
d_call: -
j_call: TRBJ2-5
v_call: TRBV20-1

cdr3_aa: CASILAPGTSYGYTF
cdr3_nt: TGTGCCAGCATCCTCGCCCCCGGGACATCTTATGGCTACACCTTC
clone_size: once
d_call: -
j_call: TRBJ1-2
v_call: TRBV10-2

cdr3_aa: CASRRDRDTEAFF
cdr3_nt: TGTGCCAGCAGGCGGGACAGGGACACTGAAGCTTTCTTT
clone_size: -
d_call: TRBD1
j_call: TRBJ1-1
v_call: TRBV12-5

cdr3_aa: CASSLRDRRGVTQYF
cdr3_nt: TGTGCCAGCAGCCTCAGGGACAGACGGGGAGTTACGCAGTATTTT
clone_size: -
d_call: TRBD1
j_call: TRBJ2-3
v_call: TRBV11-1

cdr3_aa: CSVLQGTEKLFF
cdr3_nt: TGCAGCGTTTTGCAGGGTACCGAAAAACTGTTTTTT
clone_size: many
d_call: -
j_call: TRBJ1-4
v_call: TRBV29-1

cdr3_aa: CSVALGTGARGEQYF
cdr3_nt: TGCAGCGTTGCCTTGGGGACAGGGGCGAGAGGCGAGCAGTACTTC
clone_size: -
d_call: TRBD1
j_call: TRBJ2-7
v_call: TRBV29-1

cdr3_aa: CSAWGLAGIETQYF
cdr3_nt: TGCAGCGCGTGGGGACTAGCGGGAATTGAGACCCAGTACTTC
clone_size: -
d_call: TRBD2
j_call: TRBJ2-5
v_call: TRBV29-1

cdr3_aa: CASSLGASGRRLGYEQYF
cdr3_nt: TGTGCCAGCAGCTTAGGCGCGAGCGGGAGACGGCTCGGCTACGAGCAGTACTTC
clone_size: -
d_call: TRBD2
j_call: TRBJ2-7
v_call: TRBV7-2

cdr3_aa: CASRLQGNEKLFF
cdr3_nt: TGTGCCAGCAGGCTACAGGGTAATGAAAAACTGTTTTTT
clone_size: -
d_call: -
j_call: TRBJ1-4
v_call: TRBV7-6

cdr3_aa: CASSQSWGQYYEQYF
cdr3_nt: TGCGCCAGCAGCCAAAGTTGGGGCCAGTACTACGAGCAGTACTTC
clone_size: many
d_call: -
j_call: TRBJ2-7
v_call: TRBV5-1

cdr3_aa: CASSMGQGNSPLHF
cdr3_nt: TGTGCCAGTAGTATGGGACAGGGGAATTCACCCCTCCACTTT
clone_size: -
d_call: TRBD1
j_call: TRBJ1-6
v_call: TRBV19

cdr3_aa: CASSQGGYQGGYTF
cdr3_nt: TGTGCCAGCAGCCAAGGAGGATATCAGGGTGGCTACACCTTC
clone_size: -
d_call: -
j_call: TRBJ1-2
v_call: TRBV4-2

cdr3_aa: CASSFSTGVSGANVLTF
cdr3_nt: TGTGCCAGCAGCTTCTCGACAGGGGTCTCTGGGGCCAACGTCCTGACTTTC
clone_size: -
d_call: TRBD1
j_call: TRBJ2-6
v_call: TRBV13

cdr3_aa: CSLLGRASRYEQYF
cdr3_nt: TGCAGCCTTCTCGGGAGGGCCTCGAGGTACGAGCAGTACTTC
clone_size: -
d_call: TRBD2
j_call: TRBJ2-7
v_call: TRBV29-1

cdr3_aa: CASSLLRLAGGPSPAGPYEQYF
cdr3_nt: TGTGCCAGCAGCTTACTGCGGCTAGCGGGAGGGCCCTCTCCTGCAGGCCCCTACGAGCAGTACTTC
clone_size: few
d_call: TRBD2
j_call: TRBJ2-7
v_call: TRBV7-6

cdr3_aa: CASSQDPGLAYEQYF
cdr3_nt: TGCGCCAGCAGCCAAGACCCGGGACTAGCCTACGAGCAGTACTTC
clone_size: many
d_call: TRBD2
j_call: TRBJ2-7
v_call: TRBV7-9

cdr3_aa: CASSHPRDTQYF
cdr3_nt: TGTGCCAGCAGCCACCCCCGAGATACGCAGTATTTT
clone_size: -
d_call: -
j_call: TRBJ2-3
v_call: TRBV7-8

cdr3_aa: CASSGGGTPGEAFF
cdr3_nt: TGTGCCAGCAGCGGAGGAGGTACACCGGGTGAAGCTTTCTTT
clone_size: few
d_call: -
j_call: TRBJ1-1
v_call: TRBV9

cdr3_aa: CARTGKEPRAGGQPQHF
cdr3_nt: TGTGCCAGGACAGGGAAGGAGCCTAGGGCCGGTGGTCAGCCCCAGCATTTT
clone_size: -
d_call: TRBD1
j_call: TRBJ1-5
v_call: TRBV10-3

cdr3_aa: CASSLEAYLEQYF
cdr3_nt: TGTGCCAGCAGCTTAGAGGCCTATCTAGAGCAGTACTTC
clone_size: few
d_call: -
j_call: TRBJ2-7
v_call: TRBV11-2

cdr3_aa: CASSYSRDWINGYTF
cdr3_nt: TGTGCCAGCAGTTACTCGCGGGACTGGATAAATGGCTACACCTTC
clone_size: once
d_call: -
j_call: TRBJ1-2
v_call: TRBV6-5